A single sample is the source of the 28 T cell receptor beta chains below, sequenced in a study of cytomegalovirus exposure and HLA in healthy donors. Primers included in the PCR were 60 Vbeta and 13 Jbeta primers. Profiled with immunoSEQ multiplex PCR; TCRdb holds only in-frame clones, not every one. The sample includes around 140,000 clones, about 80% of them seen just once. The sample consisted of PBMCs. The source is a woman aged 55-70 years in good health and CMV-seropositive.

The chain uses TRBV28 and TRBJ1-2; the D gene is possibly TRBD1 (6 bases). Germline CDR1 MDHEN, CDR2 SYDVKM. The V end was cut by 10 bases, the J end by 7 bases, with 13 bases between. The CDR3 is 11 residues long. The CDR3 spells CAILGGGGYTF. CDR3 in DNA: TGTGCCATCTTGGGAGGGGGTGGCTACACCTTC.

The chain is built from TRBV9 and TRBJ2-1; the match to TRBD2 covers 7 bases. The V gene's germline CDR1 is SGDLS and CDR2 YYNGEE. J was trimmed by 7 bases and V by 0 bases; bases with no gene match: 7. This CDR3 contains 15 residues. CDR3 in amino acids: CASSVAGLAENEQFF. The CDR3 nucleotides read TGTGCCAGCAGCGTAGCCGGTCTAGCGGAGAATGAGCAGTTCTTC.

The chain joins TRBV14 to TRBJ2-1; 7 bases are shared with TRBD2. The V gene end was trimmed by 2 bases and the J gene end by 8 bases; junction bases not matched to a gene: 15. The CDR3 extends over 17 amino acids. The V gene's germline CDR1 is SGHDN and CDR2 FVKESK. Written as DNA, the CDR3 is TGTGCCAGCAGCCAACGGAAGGCTAGCGGTCCATTCGATGAGCAGTTCTTC. This sequence encodes CASSQRKASGPFDEQFF. Filled out from reference TRBV14 and TRBJ2-1, the complete variable domain reads EAGVTQFPSHSVIEKGQTVTLRCDPISGHDNLYWYRRVMGKEIKFLLHFVKESKQDESGMPNNRFLAERTGGTYSTLKVQPAELEDSGVYFCASSQRKASGPFDEQFFGPGTRLTVL.

The chain uses TRBV4-3 and TRBJ1-2; 7 bases map to TRBD1. Germline V gene sequence: CDR1 LGHNA, CDR2 YSLEER. This CDR3 is built from 12 residues. The trim removed 2 bases at V and 13 bases at J, leaving 7 bases unmatched. The CDR3 sequence is CASSQSTGQRTF. For the CDR3, the DNA is TGCGCCAGCAGCCAATCGACAGGGCAGCGCACCTTC.

The rearrangement joins TRBV15 to TRBJ1-1; 7 bases fit TRBD1. The ends lost 1 base at V and 3 bases at J; junction bases unmatched: 5. Germline CDR1 and CDR2: LNHNV and YYDKDF (reference sequence). The CDR3 has 15 amino acids. The CDR3 loop is CATSRGRGGYTEAFF. CDR3 sequence (DNA): TGTGCCACCAGCAGAGGTCGAGGGGGCTACACTGAAGCTTTCTTT.

The CDR3 region has the DNA TGTGCCAGCAGCTCCTCTTGGGACAGGGGTAATGAAAAACTGTTTTTT. This codes for CASSSSWDRGNEKLFF. The chain combines TRBV7-9 with TRBJ1-4, with 10 bases that match TRBD1. The CDR3 has 16 amino acids. In germline, CDR1 is SEHNR, CDR2 FQNEAQ (reference sequence). V trimming: 4 bases; J trimming: 4 bases; junction bases outside the gene matches: 6.

This chain joins TRBV6-1 and TRBJ1-4; no definite D call. With 4 bases removed from V and 8 bases from J, the gap between germline ends came to 14 bases. This CDR3 region has 14 residues. Germline V gene data show CDR1 as MNHNS and CDR2 as SASEGT. CDR3 residues: CASSGREGREKLFF. The CDR3 DNA reads as TGTGCCAGCAGTGGCCGGGAGGGTCGAGAAAAACTGTTTTTT.

Points on this clone: The junction does not match germline at one end; this may be a read error. V is TRBV7-7 and J is TRBJ2-2; the match to TRBD1 covers 7 bases. CDR3 length: 14 residues. Germline V gene data show CDR1 as SSHAT and CDR2 as FNYEAQ (reference sequence). CDR3 protein: CASSLGQGAGELFF. CDR3 in DNA: TGTGCTAGCAGCTTAGGTCAGGGGGCCGGGGAGCTGTTTTTT.

The J gene is TRBJ2-7, the V gene TRBV30, with TRBD2 as a possible D gene (6 bases). Germline V gene sequence: CDR1 GTSNPN, CDR2 SVGIG (reference sequence). The CDR3 loop spans 12 amino acids. Trimming pared 4 bases from V and 3 bases from J, leaving 10 bases between. The CDR3 spells CAWTRSGYEQYF. CDR3 DNA: TGTGCCTGGACCCGTAGCGGCTACGAGCAGTACTTC.

The V gene is TRBV28, the J gene TRBJ2-7; 8 bases align to TRBD1. The V gene end was trimmed by 5 bases and the J gene end by 0 bases; junction bases not matched to a gene: 12. Germline V CDR1 and CDR2: MDHEN, SYDVKM. This CDR3 region has 17 residues. The CDR3 loop reads CASSPAPGGLSSYEQYF. CDR3 in DNA: TGTGCCAGCAGTCCCGCACCAGGGGGCCTAAGCTCCTACGAGCAGTACTTC. Looking up the rest from reference TRBV28 and TRBJ2-7 gives the full variable domain: DVKVTQSSRYLVKRTGEKVFLECVQDMDHENMFWYRQDPGLGLRLIYFSYDVKMKEKGDIPEGYSVSREKKERFSLILESASTNQTSMYLCASSPAPGGLSSYEQYFGPGTRLTVT.

As DNA, the CDR3 is TGTGCCAGCAGCTTGCCTATGAGGAACACTGAAGCTTTCTTT. This encodes CASSLPMRNTEAFF. The J gene is TRBJ1-1, the V gene TRBV5-4; D unclear. This CDR3 contains 14 residues. Germline V lookup: CDR1 SGHNT, CDR2 YYREEE (reference sequence). V dropped 1 base and J dropped 1 base, with 8 bases sitting between them.

J is TRBJ2-7 and V is TRBV6-7; TRBD1 aligns across 10 bases. TRBV6-7 belongs to the ORF category, with a function that is uncertain. V gave up 8 bases and J gave up 7 bases; unmatched junction bases: 8. This CDR3 has 13 residues. The CDR3 sequence: CASGDRGKGEQYF. CDR3 sequence (DNA): TGTGCCAGCGGGGACAGGGGAAAAGGAGAGCAGTACTTC.

The chain has TRBV6-5 and TRBJ2-2; 10 bases are a match to TRBD1. The DNA end is a closer match to TRBJ1-3, so the J assignment may be wrong. Germline CDR1 is MNHEY and CDR2 is SVGAGI. The CDR3 is made up of 13 amino acids. CDR3 sequence reads: CASRGQGGYTIYF. The CDR3, as DNA: TGTGCCAGCAGAGGACAGGGGGGATACACCATATATTTT.

The chain uses TRBV30 and TRBJ1-5, with unresolved D. Germline assignment: CDR1 GTSNPN and CDR2 SVGIG (reference sequence). The CDR3 covers 13 residues. The V and J ends lost 1 base and 4 bases respectively, with 8 bases between them. The CDR3 loop reads CAWSATGNQPQHF. CDR3 DNA: TGTGCCTGGAGTGCAACGGGTAATCAGCCCCAGCATTTT.

Only a few counts were recorded for this clone. The chain is built from TRBV4-2 and TRBJ1-4, with D hard to call. The V gene's germline CDR1 is LGHNA and CDR2 YNFKEQ. Trimming stripped 4 bases from V and 3 bases from J, with 12 bases between. There are 15 residues in the CDR3. The CDR3 sequence: CASSRLGLPNEKLFF. CDR3 DNA sequence: TGTGCCAGCAGCCGGCTCGGGTTACCTAATGAAAAACTGTTTTTT.

The J gene is TRBJ2-1, the V gene TRBV10-3; D gene unclear. Trimming stripped 6 bases from V and 7 bases from J, with 25 bases between. The length of the CDR3 is 17 residues. The germline CDR1 and CDR2 sequences are ENHRY and SYGVKD. The CDR3 loop reads CAIRDTSTLGGINEQFF. The CDR3, as DNA: TGTGCCATCAGGGATACTTCGACTCTGGGTGGAATAAATGAGCAGTTCTTC.

V is TRBV28 and J is TRBJ2-3, with no clear D. The CDR3 extends over 15 amino acids. The germline CDR1 and CDR2 sequences are MDHEN and SYDVKM. The V end was cut by 5 bases, the J end by 2 bases, with 14 bases between. CDR3 protein: CASSPSYGHTDTQYF. The CDR3 DNA follows: TGTGCCAGCAGTCCGTCCTATGGGCACACAGATACGCAGTATTTT.

This clone has just one count. The V call is TRBV6-1, the J call TRBJ2-7; TRBD2 agrees at 11 bases. The CDR3 is made up of 13 amino acids. The V segment lost 4 bases and the J segment 4 bases; nucleotides outside the gene matches: 0. The germline V gene has CDR1 MNHNS and CDR2 SASEGT. CDR3 protein: CASSASGRYEQYF. The CDR3 nucleotides are TGTGCCAGCAGTGCTAGCGGGAGGTACGAGCAGTACTTC.

This clone was seen a handful of times. The chain employs TRBV6-4 and TRBJ1-5; the match to TRBD1 covers 7 bases. V lost 2 bases to trimming and J lost 1 base; unmatched junction nucleotides: 14. The germline CDR1 and CDR2 sequences are MRHNA and SNTAGT. The CDR3 has 19 amino acids. CDR3: CASSDPETGKTVSNQPQHF. CDR3 DNA sequence: TGTGCCAGCAGTGACCCGGAGACAGGGAAGACAGTGAGCAATCAGCCCCAGCATTTT.

With regard to this clone: A junction end diverges from the germline sequence, so it may reflect a read error. The V and J genes are TRBV7-7 and TRBJ2-5; the match to TRBD1 covers 10 bases. The better agreement between TRBJ2-7 and the DNA end casts doubt on the J call. From germline, CDR1 is SSHAT and CDR2 FNYEAQ (reference sequence). This CDR3 region has 15 residues. The CDR3 sequence: CASSLGTGANYEQYF. The CDR3 DNA is TGTGCTAGCAGCTTAGGGACAGGGGCTAACTACGAGCAGTACTTC.

The CDR3 reads CASSGHLLNVLTF. The CDR3 DNA is TGTGCCAGCAGCGGACACCTACTGAACGTCCTGACTTTC. V and J are TRBV9 and TRBJ2-6; D unresolved. Trimming pared 3 bases from V and 10 bases from J, leaving 11 bases between. This CDR3 has 13 residues. The germline CDR1 and CDR2 sequences are SGDLS and YYNGEE. The full variable domain, with the rest looked up from reference TRBV9 and TRBJ2-6, is DSGVTQTPKHLITATGQRVTLRCSPRSGDLSVYWYQQSLDQGLQFLIQYYNGEERAKGNILERFSAQQFPDLHSELNLSSLELGDSALYFCASSGHLLNVLTFGAGSRLTVL.

This chain connects TRBV19 to TRBJ2-5, with TRBD2 identical over 11 bases. The germline V gene encodes CDR1 LNHDA and CDR2 SQIVND (reference sequence). The CDR3 runs 14 residues. The V gene end was trimmed by 5 bases and the J gene end by 4 bases; junction bases not matched to a gene: 3. CDR3 amino acids: CASSPGTSGETQYF. The CDR3, as DNA: TGTGCCAGTAGTCCCGGGACTAGCGGAGAGACCCAGTACTTC. Variable domain in full (rest from reference TRBV19 and TRBJ2-5): DGGITQSPKYLFRKEGQNVTLSCEQNLNHDAMYWYRQDPGQGLRLIYYSQIVNDFQKGDIAEGYSVSREKKESFPLTVTSAQKNPTAFYLCASSPGTSGETQYFGPGTRLLVL.

This chain uses TRBV9 with TRBJ2-7; possibly TRBD2 for D (6 bases). With 0 bases removed from V and 3 bases from J, the gap between germline ends came to 13 bases. Germline V gene lookup returns CDR1 SGDLS and CDR2 YYNGEE. The CDR3 extends over 15 amino acids. The CDR3 nucleotides are TGTGCCAGCAGCGTAGCTGCTAGCGCGTACTACGAGCAGTACTTC. It specifies CASSVAASAYYEQYF.

The chain has TRBV18 and TRBJ2-1, with D perhaps TRBD1 (6 bases). This CDR3 comprises 15 residues. The germline V gene has CDR1 KGHSH and CDR2 LQKENI. V lost 2 bases to trimming and J lost 9 bases, with 17 bases between them. The CDR3 sequence is CASSPATGRAGEQFF. The CDR3 DNA is TGTGCCAGCTCACCAGCGACAGGACGTGCGGGTGAGCAGTTCTTC.

The chain joins TRBV2 to TRBJ2-7; 8 positions agree with TRBD2. Trimming cost V 3 bases and J 0 bases; bases outside gene matches: 19. From germline, CDR1 is SNHLY and CDR2 FYNNEI. There are 20 residues in the CDR3. The CDR3 region is CASSDSLAHLSGNLSYEQYF. The CDR3 DNA reads TGTGCCAGCAGTGACAGCTTGGCACACCTTAGCGGGAATCTCTCCTACGAGCAGTACTTC.

About this clone itself: Mismatch with germline at one junction end may stem from a read error. The chain has TRBV25-1 and TRBJ2-7; D unclear. CDR3 size: 14 residues. The germline gives CDR1 MGHDK, CDR2 SYGVNS. The CDR3: CASTEDTRKNEQYF. The DNA of the CDR3 is TGTGCCAGCACTGAAGACACACGAAAAAACGAGCAGTACTTC.

The chain recombines TRBV2 with TRBJ1-2; possibly TRBD1 for D (6 bases). The CDR3 is 14 amino acids. Germline V gives CDR1 SNHLY, CDR2 FYNNEI. V dropped 5 bases and J dropped 5 bases, with 15 bases sitting between them. CDR3 sequence: CASSPSNTGYGYTF. The CDR3 nucleotides read TGTGCCAGCAGTCCTAGCAATACAGGGTATGGCTACACCTTC.

This sequence joins TRBV9 and TRBJ1-6; TRBD1 agrees at 8 bases. This CDR3 comprises 15 residues. Germline lookup yields CDR1 SGDLS and CDR2 YYNGEE. V shed 3 bases and J 7 bases; nucleotides not matched to a gene: 6. The CDR3 DNA sequence: TGTGCCAGCAGCGCCCAGGGGGCGAGGAATTCACCCCTCCACTTT. Translating gives CASSAQGARNSPLHF.